The entry below describes one T cell receptor (beta chain). Under the authors' procedure: Reference gene primers were amplified, and this amplification served to estimate nucleated cell counts. Assay used: immunoSEQ multiplex PCR; TCRdb lists only in-frame clones, some missing. V and J calls and clone size are given by that table; D and trimming were obtained from the DNA. The data contain under 55,000 clones, 65% to 80% of them singletons. This entry is derived from a study of blood T cell repertoires in COVID-19. The overall study: Spain, Italy and the United States supplied samples that represented acute and convalescent COVID-19. The analysed material was cDNA or gDNA that came from T cells, B-cell-depleted T cells, or PBMCs.

The sequenced sample consisted of peripheral blood. This TCR was recovered from a man aged 70-80 years with acute or convalescent COVID-19.

The CDR3 coding sequence is TGCGCCAGCAGCCAAGATCCCGGGACAGGGGGATTCGAGACCCAGTACTTC. It encodes CASSQDPGTGGFETQYF. The V gene is TRBV4-3, the J gene TRBJ2-5, with 11 bases that match TRBD1. Germline CDR1 reads LGHNA; CDR2 reads YSLEER. V shed 0 bases and J 5 bases; nucleotides not matched to a gene: 8. The CDR3 runs 17 residues.